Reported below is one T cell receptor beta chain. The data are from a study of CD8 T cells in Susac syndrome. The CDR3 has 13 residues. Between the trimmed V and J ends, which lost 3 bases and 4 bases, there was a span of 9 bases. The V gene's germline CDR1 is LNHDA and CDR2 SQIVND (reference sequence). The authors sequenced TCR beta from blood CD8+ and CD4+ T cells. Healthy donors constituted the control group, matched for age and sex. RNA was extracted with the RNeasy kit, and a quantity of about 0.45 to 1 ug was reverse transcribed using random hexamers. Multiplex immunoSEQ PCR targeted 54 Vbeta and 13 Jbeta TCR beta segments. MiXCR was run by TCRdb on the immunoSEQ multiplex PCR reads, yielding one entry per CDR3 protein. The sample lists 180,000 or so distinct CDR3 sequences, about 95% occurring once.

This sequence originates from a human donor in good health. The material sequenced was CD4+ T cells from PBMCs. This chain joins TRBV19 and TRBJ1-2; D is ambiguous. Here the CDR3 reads CASSMGGTYGYTF. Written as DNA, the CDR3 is TGTGCCAGTAGTATGGGCGGAACCTATGGCTACACCTTC.